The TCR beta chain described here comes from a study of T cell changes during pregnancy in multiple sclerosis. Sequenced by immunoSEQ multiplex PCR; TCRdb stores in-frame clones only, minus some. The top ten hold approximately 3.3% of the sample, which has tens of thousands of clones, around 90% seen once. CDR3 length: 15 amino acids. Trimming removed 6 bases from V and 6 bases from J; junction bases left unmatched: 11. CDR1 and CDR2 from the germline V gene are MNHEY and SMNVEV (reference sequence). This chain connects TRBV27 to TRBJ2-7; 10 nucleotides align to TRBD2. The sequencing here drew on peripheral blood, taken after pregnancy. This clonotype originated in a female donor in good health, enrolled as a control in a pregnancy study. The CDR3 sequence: CASSDTSGMNSEQYF. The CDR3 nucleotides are TGTGCCAGCAGCGATACTAGCGGGATGAATAGCGAGCAGTACTTC.